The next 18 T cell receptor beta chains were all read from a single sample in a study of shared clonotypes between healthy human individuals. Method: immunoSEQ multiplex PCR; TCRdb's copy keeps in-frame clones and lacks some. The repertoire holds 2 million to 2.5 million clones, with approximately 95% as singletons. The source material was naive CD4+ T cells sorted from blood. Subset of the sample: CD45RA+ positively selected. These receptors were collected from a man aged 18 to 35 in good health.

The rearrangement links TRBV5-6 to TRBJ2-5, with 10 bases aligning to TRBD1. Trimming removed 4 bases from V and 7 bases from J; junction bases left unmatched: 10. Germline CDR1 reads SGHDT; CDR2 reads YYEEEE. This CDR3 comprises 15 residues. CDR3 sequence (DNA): TGTGCCAGCAGCCTCCGGGACAGGGGAGAAGGGACCCAGTACTTC. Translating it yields CASSLRDRGEGTQYF.

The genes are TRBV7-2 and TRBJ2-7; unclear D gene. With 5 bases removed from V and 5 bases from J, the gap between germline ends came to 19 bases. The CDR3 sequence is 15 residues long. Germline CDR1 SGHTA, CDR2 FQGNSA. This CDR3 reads CASSLSITSRDEQYF. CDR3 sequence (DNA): TGTGCCAGCAGCCTAAGTATTACATCTCGTGACGAGCAGTACTTC.

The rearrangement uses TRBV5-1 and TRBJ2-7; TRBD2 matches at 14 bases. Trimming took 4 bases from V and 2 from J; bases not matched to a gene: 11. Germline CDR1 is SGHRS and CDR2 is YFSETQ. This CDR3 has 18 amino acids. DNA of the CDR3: TGCGCCAGCAGCACGACTAGCGGGAGGGTATCGGGGCCCTACGAGCAGTACTTC. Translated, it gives CASSTTSGRVSGPYEQYF.

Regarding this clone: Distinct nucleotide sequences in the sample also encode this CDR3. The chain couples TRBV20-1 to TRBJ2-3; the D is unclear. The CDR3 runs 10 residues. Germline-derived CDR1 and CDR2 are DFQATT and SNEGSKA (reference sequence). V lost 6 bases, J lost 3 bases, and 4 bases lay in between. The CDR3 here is CSARTDTQYF. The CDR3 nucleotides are TGCAGTGCGCGGACAGATACGCAGTATTTT.

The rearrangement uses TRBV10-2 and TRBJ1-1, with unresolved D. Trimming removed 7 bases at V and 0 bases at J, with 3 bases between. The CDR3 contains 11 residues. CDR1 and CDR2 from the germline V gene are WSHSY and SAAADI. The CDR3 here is CASTMNTEAFF. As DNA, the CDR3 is TGCGCCAGCACGATGAACACTGAAGCTTTCTTT.

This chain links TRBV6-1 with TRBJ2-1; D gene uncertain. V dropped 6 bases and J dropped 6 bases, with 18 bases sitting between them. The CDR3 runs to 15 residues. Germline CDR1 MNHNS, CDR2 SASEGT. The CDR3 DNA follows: TGTGCCAGCAGCTCAGACACCAGAGGTGGCAATGAGCAGTTCTTC. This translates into CASSSDTRGGNEQFF.

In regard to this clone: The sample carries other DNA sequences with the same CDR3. CDR3 in amino acids: CASSSTYEQYF. Written as DNA, the CDR3 is TGTGCCAGCAGCTCAACCTACGAGCAGTACTTC. This chain uses TRBV7-9 with TRBJ2-7, with D unclear. Trimming stripped 4 bases from V and 2 bases from J, with 3 bases between. The CDR3 totals 11 residues. Germline V gives CDR1 SEHNR, CDR2 FQNEAQ (reference sequence).

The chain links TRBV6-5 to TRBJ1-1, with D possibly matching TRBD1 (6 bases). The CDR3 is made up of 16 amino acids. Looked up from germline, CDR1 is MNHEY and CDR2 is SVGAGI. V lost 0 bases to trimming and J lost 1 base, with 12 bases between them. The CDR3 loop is CASSYSRYRANTEAFF. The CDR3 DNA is TGTGCCAGCAGTTACTCGAGGTACAGGGCGAACACTGAAGCTTTCTTT.

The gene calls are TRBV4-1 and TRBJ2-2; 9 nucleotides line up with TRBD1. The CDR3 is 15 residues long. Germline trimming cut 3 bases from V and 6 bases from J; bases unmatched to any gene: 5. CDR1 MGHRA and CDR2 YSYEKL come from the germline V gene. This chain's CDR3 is CASSHLDRGPGELFF. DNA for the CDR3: TGCGCCAGCAGCCACCTGGACAGGGGCCCCGGGGAGCTGTTTTTT.

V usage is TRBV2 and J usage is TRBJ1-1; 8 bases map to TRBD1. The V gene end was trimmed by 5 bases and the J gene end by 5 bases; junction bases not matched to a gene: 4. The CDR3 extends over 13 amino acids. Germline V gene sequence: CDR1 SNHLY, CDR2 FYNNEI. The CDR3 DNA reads TGTGCCAGCAGTAGTCAGGGGGCGACTGAAGCTTTCTTT. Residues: CASSSQGATEAFF. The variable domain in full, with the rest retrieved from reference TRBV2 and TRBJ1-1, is EPEVTQTPSHQVTQMGQEVILRCVPISNHLYFYWYRQILGQKVEFLVSFYNNEISEKSEIFDDQFSVERPDGSNFTLKIRSTKLEDSAMYFCASSSQGATEAFFGQGTRLTVV.

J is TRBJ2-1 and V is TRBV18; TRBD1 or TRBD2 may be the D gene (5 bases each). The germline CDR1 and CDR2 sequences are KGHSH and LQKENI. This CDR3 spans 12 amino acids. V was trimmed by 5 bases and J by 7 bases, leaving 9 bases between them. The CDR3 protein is CASSEGTNEQFF. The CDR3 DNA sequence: TGTGCCAGCTCAGAAGGGACGAATGAGCAGTTCTTC.

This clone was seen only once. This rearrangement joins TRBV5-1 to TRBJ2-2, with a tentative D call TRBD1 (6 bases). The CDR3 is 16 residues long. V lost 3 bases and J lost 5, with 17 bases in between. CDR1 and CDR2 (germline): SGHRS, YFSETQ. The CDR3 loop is CASSSTTDTGTGELFF. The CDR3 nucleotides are TGCGCCAGCAGCTCCACCACGGATACAGGGACCGGGGAGCTGTTTTTT.

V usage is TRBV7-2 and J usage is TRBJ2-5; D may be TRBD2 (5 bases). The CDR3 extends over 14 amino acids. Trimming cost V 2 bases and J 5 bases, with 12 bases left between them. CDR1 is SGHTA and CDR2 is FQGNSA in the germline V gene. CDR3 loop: CASSLSAGLETQYF. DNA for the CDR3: TGTGCCAGCAGCTTATCCGCGGGTCTGGAGACCCAGTACTTC.

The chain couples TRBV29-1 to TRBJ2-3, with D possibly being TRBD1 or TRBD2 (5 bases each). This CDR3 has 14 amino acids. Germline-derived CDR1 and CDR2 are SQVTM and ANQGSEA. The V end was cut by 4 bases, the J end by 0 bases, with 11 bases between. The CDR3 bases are TGCAGCGTTGTTAAGAGGGGCAGCACAGATACGCAGTATTTT. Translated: CSVVKRGSTDTQYF.

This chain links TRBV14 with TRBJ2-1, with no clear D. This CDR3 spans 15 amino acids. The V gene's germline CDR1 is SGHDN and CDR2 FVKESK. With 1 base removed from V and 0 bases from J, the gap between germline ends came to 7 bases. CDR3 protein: CASSQGSSSYNEQFF. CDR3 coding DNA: TGTGCCAGCAGCCAAGGCAGTAGCTCCTACAATGAGCAGTTCTTC.

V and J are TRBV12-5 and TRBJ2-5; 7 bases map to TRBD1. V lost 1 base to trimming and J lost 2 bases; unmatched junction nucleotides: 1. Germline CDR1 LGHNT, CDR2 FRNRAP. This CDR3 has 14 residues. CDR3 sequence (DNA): TGTGCTAGTGGTTTGGGACAGGGTCAAGAGACCCAGTACTTC. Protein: CASGLGQGQETQYF.

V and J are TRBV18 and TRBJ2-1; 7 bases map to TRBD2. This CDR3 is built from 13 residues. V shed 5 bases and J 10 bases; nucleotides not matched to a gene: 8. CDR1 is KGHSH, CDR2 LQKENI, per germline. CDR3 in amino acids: CASSTSAGSEQFF. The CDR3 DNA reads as TGTGCCAGCTCAACTTCAGCGGGATCCGAGCAGTTCTTC. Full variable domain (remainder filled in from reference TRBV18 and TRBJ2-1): NAGVMQNPRHLVRRRGQEARLRCSPMKGHSHVYWYRQLPEEGLKFMVYLQKENIIDESGMPKERFSAEFPKEGPSILRIQQVVRGDSAAYFCASSTSAGSEQFFGPGTRLTVL.

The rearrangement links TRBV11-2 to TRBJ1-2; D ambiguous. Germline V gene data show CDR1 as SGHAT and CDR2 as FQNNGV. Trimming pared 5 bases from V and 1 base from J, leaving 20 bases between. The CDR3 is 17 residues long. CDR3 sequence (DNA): TGTGCCAGCAGCCCCTTACCCTTTGGGCAGGATAACTATGGCTACACCTTC. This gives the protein CASSPLPFGQDNYGYTF.